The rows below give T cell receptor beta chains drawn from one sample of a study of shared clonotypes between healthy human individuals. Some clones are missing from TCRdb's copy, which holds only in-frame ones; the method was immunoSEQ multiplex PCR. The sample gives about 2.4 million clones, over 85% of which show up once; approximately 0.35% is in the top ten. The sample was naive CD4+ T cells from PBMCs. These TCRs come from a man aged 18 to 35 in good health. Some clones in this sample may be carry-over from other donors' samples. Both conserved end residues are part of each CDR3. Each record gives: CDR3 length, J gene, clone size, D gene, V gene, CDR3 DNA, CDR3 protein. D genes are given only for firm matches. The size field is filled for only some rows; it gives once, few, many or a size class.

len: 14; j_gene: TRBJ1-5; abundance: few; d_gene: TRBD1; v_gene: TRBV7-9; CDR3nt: TGTGCCAGCAGCCCCCTCGACAGGGATCAGCCCCAGCATTTT; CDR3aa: CASSPLDRDQPQHF
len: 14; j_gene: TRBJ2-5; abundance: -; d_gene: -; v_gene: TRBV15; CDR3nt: TGTGCCACCAGCAGAGATATCAGGGATCGGACCCAGTACTTC; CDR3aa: CATSRDIRDRTQYF
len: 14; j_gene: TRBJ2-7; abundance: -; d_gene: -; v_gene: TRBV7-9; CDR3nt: TGTGCCAGCAGCTTAACTAGCATACATTACGAGCAGTACTTC; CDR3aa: CASSLTSIHYEQYF
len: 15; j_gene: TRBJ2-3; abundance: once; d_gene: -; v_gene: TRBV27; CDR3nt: TGTGCCAGCAGTTTAAATGGACTGGGAGGAGATACGCAGTATTTT; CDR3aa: CASSLNGLGGDTQYF
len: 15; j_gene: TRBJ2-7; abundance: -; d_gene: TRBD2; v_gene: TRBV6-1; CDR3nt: TGTGCCAGCAGTGCGCTAGCGGTCGAGGGCTACGAGCAGTACTTC; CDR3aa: CASSALAVEGYEQYF
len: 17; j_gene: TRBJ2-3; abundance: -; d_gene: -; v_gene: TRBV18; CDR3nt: TGTGCCAGCTCACCTATGACTGGGGGGCTAACACCAGATACGCAGTATTTT; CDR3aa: CASSPMTGGLTPDTQYF
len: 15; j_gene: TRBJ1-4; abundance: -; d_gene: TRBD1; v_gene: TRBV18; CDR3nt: TGTGCCAGCTCACCACAAGGGACAGGAAATGAAAAACTGTTTTTT; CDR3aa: CASSPQGTGNEKLFF
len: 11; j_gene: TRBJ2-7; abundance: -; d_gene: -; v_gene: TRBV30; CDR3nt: TGTGCCTGGCAGACTAGCTACGAGCAGTACTTC; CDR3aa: CAWQTSYEQYF
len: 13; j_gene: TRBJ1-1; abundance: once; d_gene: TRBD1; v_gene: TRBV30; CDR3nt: TGTGCCTGGAGCCTGGACAGGGCCACTGAAGCTTTCTTT; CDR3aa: CAWSLDRATEAFF
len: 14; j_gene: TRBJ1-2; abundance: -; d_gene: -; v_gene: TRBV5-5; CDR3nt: TGTGCCAGCACCCCCGAGTTGGGGGCGTTTGGCTACACCTTC; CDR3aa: CASTPELGAFGYTF
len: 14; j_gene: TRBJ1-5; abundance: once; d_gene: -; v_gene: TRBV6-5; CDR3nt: TGTGCCAGCAGTTACCGCGAGGGGGTTCAGCCCCAGCATTTT; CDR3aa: CASSYREGVQPQHF
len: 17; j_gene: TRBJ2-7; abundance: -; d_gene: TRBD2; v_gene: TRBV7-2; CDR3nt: TGTGCCAGCAGCTTAGCAGGACTAGCGGGAGGGCCCTACGAGCAGTACTTC; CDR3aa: CASSLAGLAGGPYEQYF
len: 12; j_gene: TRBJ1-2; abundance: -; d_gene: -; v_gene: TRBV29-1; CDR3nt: TGCAGCGTTGAATCGGGTAGTGATGGCTACACCTTC; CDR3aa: CSVESGSDGYTF
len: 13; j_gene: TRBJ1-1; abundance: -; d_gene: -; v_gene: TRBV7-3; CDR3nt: TGTGCCAGCAGCGCCCACAAGAACACTGAAGCTTTCTTT; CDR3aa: CASSAHKNTEAFF
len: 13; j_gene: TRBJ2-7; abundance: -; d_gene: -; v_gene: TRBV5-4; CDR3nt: TGTGCCAGCAGCTTGGCTGGGGGGAGAGAGCAGTACTTC; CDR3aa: CASSLAGGREQYF
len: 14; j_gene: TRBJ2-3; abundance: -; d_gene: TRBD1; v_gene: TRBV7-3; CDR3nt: TGTGCCAGCAGCACAACAGGGGGGCGGAATACGCAGTATTTT; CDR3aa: CASSTTGGRNTQYF
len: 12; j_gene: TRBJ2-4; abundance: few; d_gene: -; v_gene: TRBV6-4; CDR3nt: TGTGCCGGCAGAACAGGGTTCAACATTCAGTACTTC; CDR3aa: CAGRTGFNIQYF
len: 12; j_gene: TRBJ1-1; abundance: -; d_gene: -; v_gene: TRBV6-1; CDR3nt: TGTGCCAGCAGTGAAGCGCCGGGTGAAGCTTTCTTT; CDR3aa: CASSEAPGEAFF
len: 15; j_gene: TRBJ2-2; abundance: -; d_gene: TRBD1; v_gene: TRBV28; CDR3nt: TGTGCCAGCACGGGGGGACAGGGATTGGCCGGGGAGCTGTTTTTT; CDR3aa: CASTGGQGLAGELFF
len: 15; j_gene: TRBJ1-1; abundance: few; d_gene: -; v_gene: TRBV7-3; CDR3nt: TGTGCCAGCAGCCCCGGGGGAGGGGGAAGGACTGAAGCTTTCTTT; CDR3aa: CASSPGGGGRTEAFF
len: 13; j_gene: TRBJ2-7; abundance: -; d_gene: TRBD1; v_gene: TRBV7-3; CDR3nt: TGTGCCAGCAGCTTACGGGACAGCTACGAGCAGTACTTC; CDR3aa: CASSLRDSYEQYF
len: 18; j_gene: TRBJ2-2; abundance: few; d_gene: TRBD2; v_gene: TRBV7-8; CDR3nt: TGTGCCAGCATCACTCGGGGTAGCGGGGCCCGGGGCACCGGGGAGCTGTTTTTT; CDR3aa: CASITRGSGARGTGELFF
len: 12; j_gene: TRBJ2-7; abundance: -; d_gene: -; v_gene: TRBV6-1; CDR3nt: TGTGCCAGCAGATCAACACCCTACGAGCAGTACTTC; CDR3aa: CASRSTPYEQYF